The 17 T cell receptor beta chains in this list originate from one sample, sequenced in a study of T-cell memory formation after mild COVID-19. Each CDR3 protein is one row after TCRdb ran MiXCR on the 5' RACE reads. Of 250,000 to 350,000 distinct CDR3 sequences listed, 19% are singletons. Sequenced: PBMCs or a T cell subset sorted from them (not recorded which). The receptors stem from a man younger than 35 who had mild COVID-19 (a few samples of this study predate the infection). Cell type and time point are not known.

This sequence joins TRBV7-6 and TRBJ2-7; TRBD1 or TRBD2 may be the D gene (6 bases each). Germline CDR1 reads SGHVS; CDR2 reads FNYEAQ. The CDR3 runs 13 residues. Trimming pared 5 bases from V and 4 bases from J, leaving 12 bases between. CDR3 sequence (DNA): TGTGCCAGCAGCCAGGGGACTCGATACGAGCAGTACTTC. Its translation: CASSQGTRYEQYF. Combining the CDR3 with reference TRBV7-6 and TRBJ2-7 gives the whole variable domain GAGVSQSPRYKVTKRGQDVALRCDPISGHVSLYWYRQALGQGPEFLTYFNYEAQQDKSGLPNDRFSAERPEGSISTLTIQRTEQRDSAMYRCASSQGTRYEQYFGPGTRLTVT.

Only a few counts were recorded for this clonotype. The chain is built from TRBV12-3 or TRBV12-4 and TRBJ1-6; D is ambiguous. CDR3 length equals 14 residues. The V and J ends lost 3 bases and 5 bases respectively, with 8 bases between them. The CDR3 is CASSFRPDNSPLHF. The CDR3 DNA reads as TGTGCCAGCAGTTTCCGGCCAGATAATTCACCCCTCCACTTT.

This clonotype appeared a few times. This chain joins TRBV7-9 and TRBJ2-5; D is unclear. From germline, CDR1 is SEHNR and CDR2 FQNEAQ (reference sequence). V was pared by 7 bases and J by 2 bases, with 11 bases between. The length of the CDR3 is 13 residues. In DNA form, the CDR3 reads TGTGCCAGCATCGGGCAGACTCAAGAGACCCAGTACTTC. It encodes CASIGQTQETQYF.

This chain uses TRBV7-9 with TRBJ2-7; tentatively, D is TRBD1 (6 bases). Germline-derived CDR1 and CDR2 are SEHNR and FQNEAQ (reference sequence). This CDR3 spans 14 amino acids. The ends were cut back, 5 bases at V and 1 base at J, with 12 bases in the middle. CDR3 region: CASSQKDSSYEQYF. The CDR3 DNA follows: TGTGCCAGCAGCCAGAAGGACAGTTCCTACGAGCAGTACTTC.

This chain links TRBV7-9 with TRBJ1-2; TRBD1 matches at 11 bases. The junction had 1 base not matched to a gene; V was cut back by 3 bases and J by 4 bases. CDR3 length: 14 amino acids. Germline CDR1 SEHNR, CDR2 FQNEAQ (reference sequence). CDR3 nucleotides: TGTGCCAGCAGCTTTGGACAGGGGGCCTATGGCTACACCTTC. It yields the protein CASSFGQGAYGYTF.

This clonotype was seen more than once but under ten times. The genes are TRBV7-6 and TRBJ2-2; 14 bases line up with TRBD2. Trimming at V came to 4 bases and at J to 6 bases, leaving 1 base not matched to a gene. Germline V gives CDR1 SGHVS, CDR2 FNYEAQ. CDR3 size: 15 residues. CDR3 coding DNA: TGTGCCAGCAGCTCGGGACTAGCGGGGGCCGGGGAGCTGTTTTTT. It translates to CASSSGLAGAGELFF.

This clonotype was seen more than once but under ten times. This sequence joins TRBV7-8 and TRBJ2-7; TRBD2 is a possible D gene (6 bases). Trimming pared 0 bases from V and 4 bases from J, leaving 13 bases between. Germline CDR1 SGHVS, CDR2 FQNEAQ. The CDR3 consists of 15 residues. CDR3 sequence: CASSLAARSGYEQYF. In DNA, the CDR3 is TGTGCCAGCAGCTTAGCCGCCAGGAGCGGGTACGAGCAGTACTTC.

The rearrangement links TRBV3-1 to TRBJ2-5, with D uncertain. CDR1 is LGHDT and CDR2 is YNNKEL in the germline V gene (reference sequence). This CDR3 is 15 amino acids long. The V gene lost 3 bases and the J gene lost 2 bases, with 13 bases spanning the gap. This CDR3 reads CASSQSPNGQETQYF. DNA of the CDR3: TGTGCCAGCAGCCAGTCCCCGAACGGACAAGAGACCCAGTACTTC.

This clonotype showed up many times. The V and J genes are TRBV5-1 and TRBJ1-1; no clear D. V was shortened by 0 bases and J by 4 bases, with 10 bases between the two germline ends. This CDR3 comprises 14 residues. CDR1 is SGHRS, CDR2 YFSETQ, per germline. The CDR3 nucleotides read TGCGCCAGCAGCTTGGTATCGCTGGGCACTGAAGCTTTCTTT. Translated, it gives CASSLVSLGTEAFF.

This clonotype was seen a few times. The rearrangement joins TRBV7-8 to TRBJ2-7, with D perhaps matching TRBD1 (6 bases). The CDR3 is 13 amino acids. Germline assignment: CDR1 SGHVS and CDR2 FQNEAQ. Between the trimmed V and J ends, which lost 5 bases and 6 bases, there was a span of 14 bases. CDR3 DNA sequence: TGTGCCAGCAGCGGCTCCGGGACACGCGAGCAGTACTTC. Amino acids: CASSGSGTREQYF.

This clonotype was observed a handful of times. The chain links TRBV29-1 to TRBJ1-2; D is uncertain. The V end was cut by 3 bases, the J end by 8 bases, with 10 bases between. There are 11 residues in the CDR3. Germline CDR1 and CDR2: SQVTM and ANQGSEA. The CDR3 nucleotides are TGCAGCGTTGAGAAGGACTGGGGCTACACCTTC. Its protein product is CSVEKDWGYTF.

This chain joins TRBV5-1 and TRBJ1-1, with no clear D. The germline V and J ends were trimmed by 0 bases and 1 base, with 7 bases remaining between them. The CDR3 is 14 amino acids. Germline CDR1 SGHRS, CDR2 YFSETQ. Written as DNA, the CDR3 is TGCGCCAGCAGCTTGGAGCGGGGGAACACTGAAGCTTTCTTT. It is translated as CASSLERGNTEAFF.

The gene calls are TRBV9 and TRBJ2-1; D may be TRBD2 (6 bases). Germline V gives CDR1 SGDLS, CDR2 YYNGEE. The CDR3 length is 16 residues. V gave up 0 bases and J gave up 8 bases, with 18 bases separating them. The CDR3 spells CASSVVEGPPAHEQFF. In nucleotides, the CDR3 is TGTGCCAGCAGCGTAGTGGAGGGGCCCCCGGCCCATGAGCAGTTCTTC.

At least ten counts were recorded for this clonotype. J is TRBJ1-1 and V is TRBV7-9; D uncertain. CDR3 length: 12 residues. Trimming pared 3 bases from V and 1 base from J, leaving 3 bases between. From germline, CDR1 is SEHNR and CDR2 FQNEAQ (reference sequence). CDR3: CASSFSNTEAFF. The CDR3 DNA follows: TGTGCCAGCAGCTTTTCGAACACTGAAGCTTTCTTT.

This rearrangement joins TRBV6-5 to TRBJ1-6; D uncertain. CDR3 size: 15 residues. Trimming took 2 bases from V and 9 from J, leaving 14 bases between them. Germline values: CDR1 MNHEY, CDR2 SVGAGI. CDR3 DNA sequence: TGTGCCAGCAGTTACAATGGGGTAATCGGTTCACCCCTCCACTTT. This encodes CASSYNGVIGSPLHF.

The chain uses TRBV7-6 and TRBJ1-1; 9 positions agree with TRBD1. Trimming removed 6 bases from V and 1 base from J; junction bases left unmatched: 9. Germline V gene data show CDR1 as SGHVS and CDR2 as FNYEAQ. The CDR3 length is 16 residues. The CDR3 bases are TGTGCCAGCAGTTCCCGACAGGGGGAACCGAACACTGAAGCTTTCTTT. The encoded protein is CASSSRQGEPNTEAFF.

This clonotype was detected a few times. Germline and junction disagree at one end, which may indicate a read error. The V call is TRBV7-9, the J call TRBJ2-5; 11 bases align to TRBD2. The CDR3 has 13 residues. Germline V gene data show CDR1 as SEHNR and CDR2 as FQNEAQ (reference sequence). CDR3 residues: CASSLLASGGMVF. CDR3 sequence (DNA): TGTGCCAGCAGCTTATTAGCTAGCGGGGGGATGGTCTTC.